Described below is a single T cell receptor beta chain sequence and its context. Which antigen it targets is not known. Each sample's TRB amplification started from approximately 240 ng of peripheral blood genomic DNA, which corresponds to approximately 36,000 genome equivalents. The data belong to a study of T cell clusters in autoimmune cytopenias (dated by TCRdb to 2018 to 2020). Describing the broader study: A median TRB sequencing depth of 50,000 to 65,000 reads per sample was reached, and a median of roughly 2,300 distinct TRB clonotypes per sample was obtained. Peripheral blood TRB and IGH repertoires were sequenced in autoimmune cytopenia patients at active disease and during treatment follow-up, alongside healthy, CLL and autoimmune hepatitis controls. The goal of the study was to find out whether patients with autoimmune cytopenia have a disease-specific immune repertoire signature that could be used as a blood-based biomarker.

Study-level results and caveats: The cluster-lack signature was not seen for secondary cytopenia versus CLL, apparently masked by the dominant lymphoma-associated repertoire. The T cell clusters were defined in silico only, and their functional role remained to be validated experimentally. Healthy donors had almost three times as many exclusive TRB clusters as active autoimmune hepatitis patients, a finding consistent with an autoimmunity-wide signature. A lack of physiological T cell clusters in primary autoimmune cytopenia patients was suggested by GLIPH, as 51 clusters were found to be exclusive to healthy donors versus 17 exclusive to patients. Shifts in the TRB repertoire, including less even repertoires in secondary cytopenia and CLL, were mostly a reflection of lymphoma bias and not of autoimmunity.

CDR1 and CDR2 are read off the germline V gene as MNHEY and SVGEGT. The CDR3 runs 15 residues from the cysteine to the phenylalanine. The coding DNA is unavailable. Multiplex PCR with a touch-down protocol amplified TRB rearrangements, with the TRB-A and TRB-B primer pools combined in a single tube. Illumina adapters and sample indices were added to the amplicons through two consecutive PCR reactions using Phusion HS II polymerase. Amplicons were gel-purified with the NucleoSpin Gel and PCR Clean-up kit, then quantified by Qubit and quality-checked on an Agilent 2100 Bioanalyzer. Libraries were sequenced on an Illumina MiSeq using 600-cycle, single-indexed, paired-end runs. On the study's bioinformatics: TRB reads were aligned and assembled with MiXCR version 2.1.12 using the default MiXCR reference library. Each unique CDR3 nucleotide sequence defined a clone, and only productive sequences with at least two reads were analysed. Repertoire diversity was assessed by alpha-parameterized diversity profiles (alpha 0 to 5), including Shannon (alpha 1) and Simpson (alpha 2) indices, computed with an R script. The tcR package was used to compute combinatorial TRB VJ usage, which was then compared between cohorts by principal component analysis with ade4. TCRbeta CDR3s were clustered with GLIPH on cohort pairs matched by age and read depth, and cluster frequencies were compared by Wilcoxon test. TCRdb reprocessed the raw reads; every CDR3 protein sequence is a single record, and DNA is not supplied. These V and J calls originate from TCRdb's pipeline instead of the authors' own analysis. This sample's table contains 8,500 to 9,000 distinct CDR3 sequences. Jointly, the top ten make up around 4.2% of the sample.

The sequence is built from TRBV6-2 or TRBV6-3 and TRBJ2-7; there is no DNA to check the TCRdb D call of TRBD1. This TCR derives from a human donor with an autoimmune cytopenia or autoimmune hepatitis (not recorded which). The specimen was peripheral blood. CDR3 reads: CASSYEGDGAYEQYF.